This T cell receptor (beta chain) was captured in a study of blood T cell repertoires in COVID-19. The repertoire was sequenced with immunoSEQ multiplex PCR; TCRdb's copy has only in-frame clones and lacks some. The sample records 50,000 to 80,000 clones, around 83% being singletons. The source material was peripheral blood. The source is a woman aged 60-75 years with acute or convalescent COVID-19.

The CDR3 protein is CASRRQYEQYF. In DNA form, the CDR3 reads TGTGCCAGCCGCCGACAGTACGAGCAGTACTTC. V is TRBV6-5 and J is TRBJ2-7; possible D gene TRBD1, 5 bases. The CDR3 spans 11 residues. The V end was cut by 8 bases, the J end by 4 bases, with 9 bases between. Germline V CDR1 and CDR2: MNHEY, SVGAGI.